What follows are 26 T cell receptor beta chains derived from one specimen sequenced in a study of T-cell memory formation after mild COVID-19. TCRdb re-called the 5' RACE reads through MiXCR, storing one row per CDR3 protein. Here the sample spans roughly 500,000 distinct CDR3 sequences, roughly 21% being singletons. Sequencing input: PBMCs or a T cell subset sorted from them (not recorded which). The origin of the receptors is an adult woman who had mild COVID-19 (a few samples of this study predate the infection). Cell type and time point are not known.

Only a few counts were recorded for this clonotype. The V gene is TRBV5-1, the J gene TRBJ2-7; D might be TRBD1 or TRBD2, each matching 5 bases. Per the germline V gene, CDR1 is SGHRS and CDR2 is YFSETQ. V gave up 1 base and J gave up 2 bases, with 13 bases separating them. The CDR3 runs 15 residues. The CDR3 bases are TGCGCCAGCAGCTTGTCAGGGACGCAAACCTACGAGCAGTACTTC. Encoded protein: CASSLSGTQTYEQYF.

There are a few counts of this clonotype. This chain connects TRBV4-2 to TRBJ2-7; TRBD1 matches 8 bases. Germline-derived CDR1 and CDR2 are LGHNA and YNFKEQ. The CDR3 sequence is 15 residues long. The V segment lost 6 bases and the J segment 3 bases; nucleotides outside the gene matches: 10. This CDR3 is CASRQQTGDYYEQYF. The CDR3 DNA is TGTGCCAGCAGACAACAGACAGGGGATTACTACGAGCAGTACTTC.

This clonotype has a handful of counts. CDR3 sequence reads: CATRGGGPGTEAFF. Written as DNA, the CDR3 is TGTGCCACCAGAGGGGGCGGGCCGGGCACTGAAGCTTTCTTT. V gene TRBV24-1 combines with J gene TRBJ1-1; 7 bases map to TRBD1. With 7 bases clipped from V and 4 bases from J, the junction kept 8 bases outside the gene matches. The CDR3 covers 14 residues. Germline values: CDR1 KGHDR, CDR2 SFDVKD.

The genes are TRBV7-9 and TRBJ2-7; D perhaps matches TRBD2 (6 bases). This CDR3 is 16 amino acids long. Germline V gives CDR1 SEHNR, CDR2 FQNEAQ (reference sequence). Between the trimmed V and J ends, which lost 4 bases and 6 bases, there was a span of 22 bases. The CDR3 sequence: CASSSWDATRGSEQYF. In DNA form, the CDR3 reads TGTGCCAGCAGCTCCTGGGATGCGACTAGAGGTTCCGAGCAGTACTTC.

The V call is TRBV7-6, the J call TRBJ2-1; 10 bases are shared with TRBD1. CDR3 size: 15 residues. With V trimmed by 3 bases and J by 7 bases, 6 bases remained unmatched. CDR1 is SGHVS and CDR2 is FNYEAQ in the germline V gene. CDR3 protein: CASSFGTGDWNEQFF. The CDR3 nucleotides are TGTGCCAGCAGCTTTGGGACAGGGGACTGGAATGAGCAGTTCTTC.

The V gene is TRBV18, the J gene TRBJ1-2; D gene ambiguous. The germline V gene encodes CDR1 KGHSH and CDR2 LQKENI. Trimming pared 3 bases from V and 6 bases from J, leaving 11 bases between. This CDR3 spans 13 amino acids. This chain's CDR3 is CASSPSRSDGYTF. Written as DNA, the CDR3 is TGTGCCAGCTCACCCTCCCGTTCGGATGGCTACACCTTC.

A few counts support this clonotype. The chain has TRBV5-1 and TRBJ2-1; 7 bases are shared with TRBD1. The germline gives CDR1 SGHRS, CDR2 YFSETQ. With 6 bases clipped from V and 5 bases from J, the junction kept 8 bases outside the gene matches. The CDR3 length is 14 residues. CDR3 sequence reads: CASKVYRGDNEQFF. Written as DNA, the CDR3 is TGCGCCAGCAAAGTCTACAGGGGCGACAATGAGCAGTTCTTC.

The chain joins TRBV3-1 to TRBJ1-5, with D perhaps matching TRBD1 (5 bases). With 0 bases removed from V and 5 bases from J, the gap between germline ends came to 20 bases. The germline V gene encodes CDR1 LGHDT and CDR2 YNNKEL (reference sequence). The CDR3 sequence is 18 residues long. CDR3 nucleotide sequence: TGTGCCAGCAGCCAAGACCTCTCGGCAGGGAGCAATTATCAGCCCCAGCATTTT. It yields the protein CASSQDLSAGSNYQPQHF.

This clonotype is medium-sized within its sample. V and J are TRBV7-2 and TRBJ2-7, with D maybe TRBD1 (6 bases). CDR3 size: 14 residues. Per the germline V gene, CDR1 is SGHTA and CDR2 is FQGNSA. V lost 1 base and J 3 bases, leaving 10 bases between the germline ends. The CDR3 region has the DNA TGTGCCAGCAGCTTAGTTGGGGGCGTCTACGAGCAGTACTTC. Translated: CASSLVGGVYEQYF. Using reference TRBV7-2 and TRBJ2-7 for the parts outside the CDR3, the full variable domain is GAGVSQSPSNKVTEKGKDVELRCDPISGHTALYWYRQSLGQGLEFLIYFQGNSAPDKSGLPSDRFSAERTGGSVSTLTIQRTQQEDSAVYLCASSLVGGVYEQYFGPGTRLTVT.

V gene TRBV18 combines with J gene TRBJ1-5; tentative D call: TRBD1 (6 bases). The CDR3 length is 14 residues. V was shortened by 5 bases and J by 7 bases, with 15 bases between the two germline ends. Germline V gives CDR1 KGHSH, CDR2 LQKENI. The CDR3 loop is CASSTTGQGQPQHF. CDR3 sequence (DNA): TGTGCCAGCTCAACCACAGGGCAGGGGCAGCCCCAGCATTTT.

This clonotype was counted between two and nine times. The chain combines TRBV12-3 or TRBV12-4 with TRBJ2-1; 9 nucleotides match TRBD2. CDR3 length equals 15 residues. The J segment lost 4 bases and the V segment lost 7 bases, leaving 8 bases of the junction unmatched. CDR3 amino acids: CASTLTSGRYNEQFF. CDR3 DNA: TGTGCCAGCACCCTAACTAGCGGGCGTTACAATGAGCAGTTCTTC.

The V and J genes are TRBV19 and TRBJ1-1, with TRBD1 matching over 7 bases. Germline V gene sequence: CDR1 LNHDA, CDR2 SQIVND (reference sequence). The V gene end was trimmed by 0 bases and the J gene end by 6 bases; junction bases not matched to a gene: 4. The CDR3 spans 14 residues. The DNA for the CDR3 is TGTGCCAGTAGTATAGACAGACAGGGTCCTGAAGCTTTCTTT. It translates to CASSIDRQGPEAFF.

V usage is TRBV5-1 and J usage is TRBJ2-7, with 9 bases fitting TRBD2. V gave up 3 bases and J gave up 7 bases; unmatched junction bases: 11. Germline values: CDR1 SGHRS, CDR2 YFSETQ. CDR3 length: 15 amino acids. This CDR3 reads CASSSWTSAGGEQYF. The CDR3 DNA follows: TGCGCCAGCAGCTCCTGGACTAGCGCGGGTGGGGAGCAGTACTTC. The whole variable domain, remainder taken from reference TRBV5-1 and TRBJ2-7, is KAGVTQTPRYLIKTRGQQVTLSCSPISGHRSVSWYQQTPGQGLQFLFEYFSETQRNKGNFPGRFSGRQFSNSRSEMNVSTLELGDSALYLCASSSWTSAGGEQYFGPGTRLTVT.

This clonotype has a single count. J is TRBJ2-2 and V is TRBV29-1; 7 bases fit TRBD2. The CDR3 runs to 13 residues. V lost 5 bases and J lost 7; bases outside the gene matches: 7. Germline V gives CDR1 SQVTM, CDR2 ANQGSEA. The CDR3 region has the DNA TGCAGCGTTATGAACCGGGGGGTCGGGGAGCTGTTTTTT. Protein sequence: CSVMNRGVGELFF.

The CDR3 here is CASSLGLLDTEAFF. The CDR3 DNA is TGTGCCAGCAGTTTAGGGCTGTTAGACACTGAAGCTTTCTTT. The chain has TRBV6-6 and TRBJ1-1; D is uncertain. The V gene lost 4 bases and the J gene lost 3 bases, with 12 bases spanning the gap. Germline V gene data show CDR1 as MNHNY and CDR2 as SVGAGI (reference sequence). The CDR3 runs to 14 residues.

This clonotype turned up a few times. The chain joins TRBV6-5 to TRBJ1-1; 11 bases line up with TRBD1. The ends lost 6 bases at V and 1 base at J; junction bases unmatched: 7. Germline assignment: CDR1 MNHEY and CDR2 SVGAGI. The CDR3 covers 16 residues. DNA for the CDR3: TGTGCCAGCAGCAGGACAGGGGGCTATGGGAACACTGAAGCTTTCTTT. The encoded protein is CASSRTGGYGNTEAFF.

This clonotype was seen repeatedly, ten times or more. This sequence joins TRBV19 and TRBJ1-1, with D uncertain. The CDR3 is 13 residues long. Germline loops: CDR1 LNHDA, CDR2 SQIVND (reference sequence). The V and J ends lost 3 bases and 3 bases respectively, with 8 bases between them. The CDR3 coding sequence is TGTGCCAGTAGTATCGCAGAGGACACTGAAGCTTTCTTT. Translating gives CASSIAEDTEAFF.

The chain employs TRBV10-2 and TRBJ2-3; 10 bases map to TRBD2. CDR3 length: 13 residues. From germline, CDR1 is WSHSY and CDR2 SAAADI. V lost 3 bases, J lost 9 bases, and 3 bases stayed unmatched. CDR3 nucleotides: TGCGCCAGCAGTGAAACTAGCGGGGTAACGCAGTATTTT. Translating gives CASSETSGVTQYF.

There are a few counts of this clonotype. The chain is built from TRBV20-1 and TRBJ1-2; tentatively, D is TRBD1 (5 bases). Trimming shortened V by 1 base and J by 2 bases, and 11 bases separated the two germline ends. This CDR3 is 14 amino acids long. Looked up from germline, CDR1 is DFQATT and CDR2 is SNEGSKA (reference sequence). DNA of the CDR3: TGCAGTGCTAGAGCGAGGGGAGGAAACTATGGCTACACCTTC. It yields the protein CSARARGGNYGYTF.

This clonotype was found a few times. This chain uses TRBV20-1 with TRBJ2-2; 7 bases match TRBD1. The germline gives CDR1 DFQATT, CDR2 SNEGSKA (reference sequence). The CDR3 is 13 amino acids. J gave up 7 bases and V 0 bases, and 2 bases lay outside the gene matches. CDR3 loop: CSARETGYGELFF. For the CDR3, the DNA is TGCAGTGCTAGAGAGACAGGGTACGGGGAGCTGTTTTTT.

The rearrangement links TRBV30 to TRBJ2-5; weak D call: TRBD2 (7 bases). Germline V gene data show CDR1 as GTSNPN and CDR2 as SVGIG (reference sequence). There are 14 residues in the CDR3. V was trimmed by 4 bases and J by 5 bases, leaving 17 bases between them. CDR3 DNA sequence: TGTGCCTGGACCCCTGTGGGGGGGCCGGAGACCCAGTACTTC. Protein sequence: CAWTPVGGPETQYF.

CDR3 DNA sequence: TGCGCCAGCAGCCAAGACTGGCGGGGCGAGCAGTACTTC. Translation: CASSQDWRGEQYF. This chain joins TRBV4-3 and TRBJ2-7; D might be TRBD2 (6 bases). CDR3 length: 13 amino acids. CDR1 LGHNA and CDR2 YSLEER come from the germline V gene. V gave up 0 bases and J gave up 6 bases, with 9 bases separating them.

This chain joins TRBV7-8 and TRBJ2-2; no reliable D call. Trimming shortened V by 3 bases and J by 4 bases, and 15 bases separated the two germline ends. This CDR3 contains 16 residues. Germline V gives CDR1 SGHVS, CDR2 FQNEAQ. This chain's CDR3 is CASSFNQGSATGELFF. The CDR3 DNA reads TGTGCCAGCAGCTTCAATCAAGGGTCGGCCACCGGGGAGCTGTTTTTT.

The chain employs TRBV12-3 or TRBV12-4 and TRBJ1-1; TRBD1 agrees at 8 bases. V was pared by 7 bases and J by 8 bases, with 9 bases of the junction left unmatched. The CDR3 spans 13 residues. In DNA form, the CDR3 reads TGTGCCAGCACGGGGACAGGCCCCACGGAAGCTTTCTTT. The encoded protein is CASTGTGPTEAFF.

This clonotype was found a few times. The J gene is TRBJ2-2, the V gene TRBV7-9; no reliable D call. CDR1 and CDR2 (germline): SEHNR, FQNEAQ (reference sequence). Deletions cut 0 bases from V and 0 bases from J, with 14 bases between. This CDR3 region has 18 residues. CDR3 nucleotide sequence: TGTGCCAGCAGCTTAGCGGCCATCTCCTTCGCGAACACCGGGGAGCTGTTTTTT. This gives the protein CASSLAAISFANTGELFF.

The chain uses TRBV18 and TRBJ2-3; D gene uncertain. The CDR3 has 15 residues. The germline V and J ends were trimmed by 0 bases and 1 base, with 8 bases remaining between them. CDR1 and CDR2 (germline): KGHSH, LQKENI. CDR3 DNA sequence: TGTGCCAGCTCACCACCCCAGCCTGGCACAGATACGCAGTATTTT. This gives the protein CASSPPQPGTDTQYF. Full variable domain (rest looked up from reference TRBV18 and TRBJ2-3): NAGVMQNPRHLVRRRGQEARLRCSPMKGHSHVYWYRQLPEEGLKFMVYLQKENIIDESGMPKERFSAEFPKEGPSILRIQQVVRGDSAAYFCASSPPQPGTDTQYFGPGTRLTVL.